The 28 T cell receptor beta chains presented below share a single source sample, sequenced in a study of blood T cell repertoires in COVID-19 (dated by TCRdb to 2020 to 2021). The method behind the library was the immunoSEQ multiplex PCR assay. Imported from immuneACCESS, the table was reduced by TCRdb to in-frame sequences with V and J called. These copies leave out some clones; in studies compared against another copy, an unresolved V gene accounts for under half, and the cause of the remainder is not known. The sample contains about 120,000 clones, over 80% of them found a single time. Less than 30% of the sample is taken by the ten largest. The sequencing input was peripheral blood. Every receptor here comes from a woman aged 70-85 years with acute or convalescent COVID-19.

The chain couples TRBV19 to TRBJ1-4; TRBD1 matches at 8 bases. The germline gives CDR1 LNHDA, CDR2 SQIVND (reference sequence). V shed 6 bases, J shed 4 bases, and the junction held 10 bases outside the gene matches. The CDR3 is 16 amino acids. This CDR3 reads CASRQQGAMGNEKLFF. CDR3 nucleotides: TGTGCCAGTAGGCAGCAGGGGGCGATGGGTAATGAAAAACTGTTTTTT.

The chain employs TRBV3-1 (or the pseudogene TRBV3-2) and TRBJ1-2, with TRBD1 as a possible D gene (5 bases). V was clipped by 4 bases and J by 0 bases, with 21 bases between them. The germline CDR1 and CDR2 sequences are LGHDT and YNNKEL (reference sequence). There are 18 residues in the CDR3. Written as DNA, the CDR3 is TGTGCCAGCAGCCTCGGGAGGGGTCTAATCGGGGCTAACTATGGCTACACCTTC. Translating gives CASSLGRGLIGANYGYTF.

The CDR3 DNA reads TGTGCCAGCTCAGACGGGGATACGCAGTATTTT. Its protein product is CASSDGDTQYF. This rearrangement joins TRBV18 to TRBJ2-3; D gene unclear. Germline assignment: CDR1 KGHSH and CDR2 LQKENI. This CDR3 comprises 11 residues. V was pared by 5 bases and J by 6 bases, with 6 bases between.

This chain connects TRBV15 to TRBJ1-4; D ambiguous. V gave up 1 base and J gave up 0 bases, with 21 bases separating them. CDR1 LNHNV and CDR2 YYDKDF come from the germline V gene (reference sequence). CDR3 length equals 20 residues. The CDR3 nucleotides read TGTGCCACCAGCAGAGTTTCCGGCCAGGCAACCTATCCAACTAATGAAAAACTGTTTTTT. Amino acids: CATSRVSGQATYPTNEKLFF.

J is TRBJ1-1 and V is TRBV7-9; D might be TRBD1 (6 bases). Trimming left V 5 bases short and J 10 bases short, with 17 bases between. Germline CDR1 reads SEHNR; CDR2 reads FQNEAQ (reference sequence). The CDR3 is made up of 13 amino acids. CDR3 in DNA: TGTGCCAGCAGCCAAATCGAACAGGGTAGAGCTTTCTTT. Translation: CASSQIEQGRAFF.

The CDR3 region is CASSTTEGVGGGYTF. CDR3 nucleotide sequence: TGTGCCAGCAGCACTACCGAGGGGGTCGGCGGGGGCTACACCTTC. The chain couples TRBV9 to TRBJ1-2, with D perhaps matching TRBD1 (6 bases). V was pared by 4 bases and J by 8 bases, with 21 bases between. The CDR3 contains 15 residues. Germline V CDR1 and CDR2: SGDLS, YYNGEE.

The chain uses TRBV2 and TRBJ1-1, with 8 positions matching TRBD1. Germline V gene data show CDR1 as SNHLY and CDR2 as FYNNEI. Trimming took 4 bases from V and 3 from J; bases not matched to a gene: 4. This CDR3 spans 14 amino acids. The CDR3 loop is CASSVQGGDTEAFF. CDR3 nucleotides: TGTGCCAGCAGTGTACAGGGGGGGGACACTGAAGCTTTCTTT.

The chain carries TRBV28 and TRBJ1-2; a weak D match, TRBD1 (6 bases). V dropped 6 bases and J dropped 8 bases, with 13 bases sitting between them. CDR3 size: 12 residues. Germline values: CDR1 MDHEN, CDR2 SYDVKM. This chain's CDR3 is CASRQGRDGYTF. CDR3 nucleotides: TGTGCCAGCAGACAGGGCCGCGACGGCTACACCTTC.

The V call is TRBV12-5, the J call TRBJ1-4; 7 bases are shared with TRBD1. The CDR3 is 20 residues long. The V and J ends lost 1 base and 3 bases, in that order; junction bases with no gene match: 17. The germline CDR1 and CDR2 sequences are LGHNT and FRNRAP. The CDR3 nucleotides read TGTGCTAGTGGTTTGGCCCGGGACAGACGAGTATCCTTAGCTAATGAAAAACTGTTTTTT. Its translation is CASGLARDRRVSLANEKLFF.

CDR3 sequence (DNA): TGTGCCAGCAGCTTGGCGACAGCGTCCTATGGCTACACCTTC. Residues: CASSLATASYGYTF. The V gene is TRBV5-5, the J gene TRBJ1-2; D may be TRBD1 (5 bases). The germline gives CDR1 SGHKS, CDR2 YYEKEE (reference sequence). CDR3 length: 14 residues. Trimming left V 0 bases short and J 4 bases short, with 10 bases between.

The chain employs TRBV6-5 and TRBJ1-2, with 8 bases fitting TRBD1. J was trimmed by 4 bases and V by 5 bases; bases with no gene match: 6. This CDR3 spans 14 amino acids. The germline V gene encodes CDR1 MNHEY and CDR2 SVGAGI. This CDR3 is CASSRGQGSYGYTF. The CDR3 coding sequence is TGTGCCAGCAGTAGAGGACAGGGAAGCTATGGCTACACCTTC.

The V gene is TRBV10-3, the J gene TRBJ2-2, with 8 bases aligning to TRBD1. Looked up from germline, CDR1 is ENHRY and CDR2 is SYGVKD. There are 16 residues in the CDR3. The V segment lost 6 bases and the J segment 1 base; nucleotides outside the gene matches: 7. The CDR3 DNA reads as TGTGCCATCAGGCCTCCCGGGACAGGGAACACCGGGGAGCTGTTTTTT. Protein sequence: CAIRPPGTGNTGELFF.

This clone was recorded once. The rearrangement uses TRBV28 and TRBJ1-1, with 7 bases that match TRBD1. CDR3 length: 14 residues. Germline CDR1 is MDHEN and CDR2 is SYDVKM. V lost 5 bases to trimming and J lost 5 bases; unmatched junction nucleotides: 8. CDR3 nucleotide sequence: TGTGCCAGCAGTCAGACAGGGCTTAGAACTGAAGCTTTCTTT. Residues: CASSQTGLRTEAFF.

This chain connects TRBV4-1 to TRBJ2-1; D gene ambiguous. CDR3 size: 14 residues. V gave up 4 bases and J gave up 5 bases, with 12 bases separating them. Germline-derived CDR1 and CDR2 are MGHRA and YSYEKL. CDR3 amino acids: CASSRVGVNNEQFF. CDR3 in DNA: TGCGCCAGCAGCCGAGTCGGAGTGAACAATGAGCAGTTCTTC.

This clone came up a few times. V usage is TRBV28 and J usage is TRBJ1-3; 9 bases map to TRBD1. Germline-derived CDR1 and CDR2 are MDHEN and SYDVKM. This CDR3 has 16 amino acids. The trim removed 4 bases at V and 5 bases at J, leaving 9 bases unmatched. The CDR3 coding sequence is TGTGCCAGCAGTTCCCCTATACAGGGGGCCCGAAACACCATATATTTT. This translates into CASSSPIQGARNTIYF.

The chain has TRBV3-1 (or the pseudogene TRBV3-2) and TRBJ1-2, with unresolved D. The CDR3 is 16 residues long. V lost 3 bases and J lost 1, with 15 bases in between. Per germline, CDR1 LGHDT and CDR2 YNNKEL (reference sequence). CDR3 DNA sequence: TGTGCCAGCAGCCATCTGGCGGCAGAGAATAACTATGGCTACACCTTC. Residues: CASSHLAAENNYGYTF.

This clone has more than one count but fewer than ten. The CDR3 loop is CASSVQGTSSYEQYF. CDR3 DNA sequence: TGCGCCAGCAGCGTGCAGGGGACATCCTCCTACGAGCAGTACTTC. The V and J genes are TRBV5-1 and TRBJ2-7; D might be TRBD1 (6 bases). CDR1 is SGHRS and CDR2 is YFSETQ in the germline V gene. V gave up 4 bases and J gave up 0 bases, with 14 bases separating them. The CDR3 is 15 residues long.

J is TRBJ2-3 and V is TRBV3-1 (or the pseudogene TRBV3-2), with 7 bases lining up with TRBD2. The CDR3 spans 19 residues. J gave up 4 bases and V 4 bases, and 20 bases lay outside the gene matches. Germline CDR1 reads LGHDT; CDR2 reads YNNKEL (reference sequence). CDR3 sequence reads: CASSPRLGEGSRAADTQYF. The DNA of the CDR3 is TGTGCCAGCAGCCCCCGCTTGGGGGAGGGCTCGAGGGCTGCAGATACGCAGTATTTT.

In DNA, the CDR3 is TGCGCCAGCAGCTTGGGTAGTTCTGACTCCGGGGAGCTGTTTTTT. This translates into CASSLGSSDSGELFF. This sequence joins TRBV5-1 and TRBJ2-2, with unresolved D. CDR3 length: 15 amino acids. The germline CDR1 and CDR2 sequences are SGHRS and YFSETQ. V was pared by 0 bases and J by 6 bases, with 12 bases between. Full variable domain (outside the CDR3, taken from reference TRBV5-1 and TRBJ2-2): KAGVTQTPRYLIKTRGQQVTLSCSPISGHRSVSWYQQTPGQGLQFLFEYFSETQRNKGNFPGRFSGRQFSNSRSEMNVSTLELGDSALYLCASSLGSSDSGELFFGEGSRLTVL.

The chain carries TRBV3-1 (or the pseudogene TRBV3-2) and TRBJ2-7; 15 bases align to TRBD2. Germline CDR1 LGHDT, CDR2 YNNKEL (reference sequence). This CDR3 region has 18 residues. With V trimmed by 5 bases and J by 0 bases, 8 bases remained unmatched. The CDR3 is CASSLGTSGGPGSYEQYF. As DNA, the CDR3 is TGTGCCAGCAGCTTAGGGACTAGCGGGGGGCCTGGCTCCTACGAGCAGTACTTC.

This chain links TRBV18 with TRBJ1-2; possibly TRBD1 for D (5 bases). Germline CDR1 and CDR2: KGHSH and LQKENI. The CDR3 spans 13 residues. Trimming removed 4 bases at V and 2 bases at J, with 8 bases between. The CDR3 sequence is CASSQTENYGYTF. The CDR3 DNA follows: TGTGCCAGCTCACAGACAGAGAACTATGGCTACACCTTC.

The CDR3 sequence is CASSPRVSTNEKLFF. CDR3 sequence (DNA): TGTGCCAGCTCACCTCGGGTCTCAACTAATGAAAAACTGTTTTTT. J is TRBJ1-4 and V is TRBV18, with D unclear. Trimming stripped 3 bases from V and 0 bases from J, with 8 bases between. The CDR3 runs 15 residues. The germline V gene has CDR1 KGHSH and CDR2 LQKENI.

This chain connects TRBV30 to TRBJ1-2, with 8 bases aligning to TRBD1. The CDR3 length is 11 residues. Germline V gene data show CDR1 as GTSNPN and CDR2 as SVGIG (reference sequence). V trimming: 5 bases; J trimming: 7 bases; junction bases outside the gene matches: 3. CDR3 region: CAWGQGGGYTF. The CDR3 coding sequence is TGTGCCTGGGGACAGGGCGGTGGCTACACCTTC. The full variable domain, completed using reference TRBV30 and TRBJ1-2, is SQTIHQWPATLVQPVGSPLSLECTVEGTSNPNLYWYRQAAGRGLQLLFYSVGIGQISSEVPQNLSASRPQDRQFILSSKKLLLSDSGFYLCAWGQGGGYTFGSGTRLTVV.

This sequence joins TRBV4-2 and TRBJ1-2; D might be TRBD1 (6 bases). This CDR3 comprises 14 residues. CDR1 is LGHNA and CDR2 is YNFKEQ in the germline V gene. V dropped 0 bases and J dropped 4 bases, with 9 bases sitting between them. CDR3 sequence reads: CASSQERGSYGYTF. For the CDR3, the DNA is TGTGCCAGCAGCCAAGAGAGGGGGTCCTATGGCTACACCTTC.

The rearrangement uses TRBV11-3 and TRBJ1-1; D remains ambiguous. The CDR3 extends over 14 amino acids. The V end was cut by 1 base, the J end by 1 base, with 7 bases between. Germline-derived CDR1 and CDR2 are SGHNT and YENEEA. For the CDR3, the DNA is TGTGCCAGCAGCTTAGGGGCAGAGAACACTGAAGCTTTCTTT. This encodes CASSLGAENTEAFF.

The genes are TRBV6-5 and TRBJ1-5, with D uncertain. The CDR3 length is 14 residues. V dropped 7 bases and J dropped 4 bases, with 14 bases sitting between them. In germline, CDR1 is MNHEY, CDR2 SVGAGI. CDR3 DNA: TGTGCCAGCACTGCGATGAATGTAAATCAGCCCCAGCATTTT. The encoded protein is CASTAMNVNQPQHF.

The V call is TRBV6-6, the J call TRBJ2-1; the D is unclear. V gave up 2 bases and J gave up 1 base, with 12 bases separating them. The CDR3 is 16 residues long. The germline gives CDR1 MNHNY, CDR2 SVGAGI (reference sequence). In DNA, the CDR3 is TGTGCCAGCAGTTACGGCTCTCCGAGGTCCTACAATGAGCAGTTCTTC. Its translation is CASSYGSPRSYNEQFF.

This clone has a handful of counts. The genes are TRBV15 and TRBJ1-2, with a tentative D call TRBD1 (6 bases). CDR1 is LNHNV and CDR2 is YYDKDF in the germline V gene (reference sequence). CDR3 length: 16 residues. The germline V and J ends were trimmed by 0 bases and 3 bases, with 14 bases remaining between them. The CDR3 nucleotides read TGTGCCACCAGCAGAGATAGGGGGATGCACGACTATGGCTACACCTTC. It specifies CATSRDRGMHDYGYTF.